One sample yielded the 25 T cell receptor beta chains listed below, sequenced in a study of persistence of HIV-infected CD4 T cells. The immunoSEQ assay was version 4, run in survey mode. Repertoires were generated with immunoSEQ multiplex PCR, while TCRdb's copy carries only in-frame clones and drops some. The sample lists roughly 20,000 clones, approximately 60% seen once, with about 1.9% in the top ten. The stimulus was an HIV-1 Gag 15-mer peptide pool, about 1 ug/peptide/mL. CD4+ T cells upregulating both CD40 ligand and CD69 were sorted as responding cells. No antigen has been assigned to these receptors. The sample here was CD4+ T cells sorted from PBMCs after approximately 19-hour stimulation, taken from a patient who received antiretroviral therapy. Every receptor here comes from an adult woman with HIV who was CMV-seropositive.

The genes are TRBV6-5 and TRBJ1-1; D is uncertain. Trimming took off 6 bases at V and 1 base at J, with 12 bases between the two ends. Germline assignment: CDR1 MNHEY and CDR2 SVGAGI. The CDR3 consists of 14 residues. The CDR3 DNA is TGTGCCAGCAGCGACGCCCCAGGGAACACTGAAGCTTTCTTT. It codes for CASSDAPGNTEAFF.

The chain couples TRBV6-5 to TRBJ1-1; D ambiguous. Germline CDR1 is MNHEY and CDR2 is SVGAGI. This CDR3 has 13 residues. Trimming took off 6 bases at V and 0 bases at J, with 8 bases between the two ends. DNA of the CDR3: TGTGCCAGCAGGCGGGGAATGAACACTGAAGCTTTCTTT. Translated, it gives CASRRGMNTEAFF.

The CDR3 loop reads CASSVVTDPRTEAFF. The CDR3 coding sequence is TGTGCCAGCAGCGTAGTCACAGACCCGAGGACTGAAGCTTTCTTT. The V call is TRBV9, the J call TRBJ1-1, with D unresolved. Looked up from germline, CDR1 is SGDLS and CDR2 is YYNGEE. This CDR3 is built from 15 residues. The V and J ends lost 0 bases and 5 bases respectively, with 14 bases between them.

The chain couples TRBV7-9 to TRBJ2-3; TRBD2 aligns across 8 bases. Germline V CDR1 and CDR2: SEHNR, FQNEAQ (reference sequence). After removal of 5 bases from V and 1 base from J, the junction contained 8 bases not matched to a gene. The CDR3 sequence is 16 residues long. CDR3 sequence: CASSPQRAGGTDTQYF. The DNA of the CDR3 is TGTGCCAGCAGCCCCCAAAGAGCGGGGGGCACAGATACGCAGTATTTT.

This clone was counted a single time. The chain couples TRBV7-2 to TRBJ2-7; D possibly corresponds to TRBD1 (5 bases). CDR1 and CDR2 from the germline V gene are SGHTA and FQGNSA. The CDR3 spans 13 residues. V lost 5 bases to trimming and J lost 2 bases, with 10 bases between them. This CDR3 reads CASSVGHPYEQYV. The DNA of the CDR3 is TGTGCCAGCAGCGTCGGACACCCCTACGAGCAGTACGTC.

The V and J genes are TRBV2 and TRBJ2-1; TRBD2 might be the D (5 bases). The length of the CDR3 is 13 residues. V lost 5 bases and J lost 9, with 14 bases in between. Germline assignment: CDR1 SNHLY and CDR2 FYNNEI. This CDR3 is CASSKDWTAEQFF. Written as DNA, the CDR3 is TGTGCCAGCAGTAAAGACTGGACTGCTGAGCAGTTCTTC.

The V call is TRBV6-4, the J call TRBJ1-1; weak D call: TRBD1 (5 bases). Per germline, CDR1 MRHNA and CDR2 SNTAGT. V was cut by 2 bases and J by 8 bases, with 12 bases left in between. The CDR3 totals 13 residues. For the CDR3, the DNA is TGTGCCAGCAGTGACCTGGGGCCCGCCGAAGCTTTCTTT. It yields the protein CASSDLGPAEAFF.

In this sample, this clone turned up a few times. At one of its ends the junction is not consistent with the germline gene, which may arise from a read error. The V gene is TRBV13, the J gene TRBJ1-1; D uncertain. The CDR3 consists of 13 residues. Germline assignment: CDR1 PRHDT and CDR2 FYEKMQ (reference sequence). The CDR3 DNA sequence: TGTGCCAGCAGCGTAGGACGGAACACTGAAGCTTTCTTT. Translated, it gives CASSVGRNTEAFF.

The rearrangement joins TRBV30 to TRBJ1-2; D not resolved. CDR1 and CDR2 (germline): GTSNPN, SVGIG (reference sequence). Trimming removed 4 bases from V and 3 bases from J, with 6 bases in between. The length of the CDR3 is 11 residues. The CDR3 protein is CAWIRDYGYTF. The CDR3 DNA is TGTGCCTGGATCCGCGACTATGGCTACACCTTC.

This clone was seen just once. The chain combines TRBV9 with TRBJ1-2, with D unresolved. V lost 2 bases and J lost 7, with 9 bases in between. Germline CDR1 is SGDLS and CDR2 is YYNGEE. This CDR3 comprises 12 residues. The CDR3 loop reads CASSVSGVGYTF. DNA for the CDR3: TGTGCCAGCAGCGTGTCCGGGGTTGGCTACACCTTC.

This clone has just one count. CDR3 protein: CATSGTGNTIYF. In nucleotides, the CDR3 is TGTGCCACTTCCGGGACTGGAAACACCATATATTTT. V usage is TRBV2 and J usage is TRBJ1-3; no reliable D call. Germline values: CDR1 SNHLY, CDR2 FYNNEI. This CDR3 spans 12 amino acids. Trimming stripped 10 bases from V and 2 bases from J, with 9 bases between. Full variable domain (remainder filled in from reference TRBV2 and TRBJ1-3): EPEVTQTPSHQVTQMGQEVILRCVPISNHLYFYWYRQILGQKVEFLVSFYNNEISEKSEIFDDQFSVERPDGSNFTLKIRSTKLEDSAMYFCATSGTGNTIYFGEGSWLTVV.

Of note for this clone: Other DNA sequences of this sample code for an identical CDR3. The chain uses TRBV7-6 and TRBJ2-3; no definite D call. In germline, CDR1 is SGHVS, CDR2 FNYEAQ. There are 12 residues in the CDR3. V was cut by 5 bases and J by 5 bases, with 8 bases left in between. CDR3 nucleotide sequence: TGTGCCAGCAGCCTCCCTCAAGATACGCAGTATTTT. Protein sequence: CASSLPQDTQYF.

The gene calls are TRBV19 and TRBJ1-2; tentatively, D is TRBD1 (6 bases). V shed 2 bases and J shed 0 bases, with 7 bases lying between them. CDR1 LNHDA and CDR2 SQIVND come from the germline V gene (reference sequence). The CDR3 runs 14 residues. The CDR3 reads CASSIRTANYGYTF. The CDR3 region has the DNA TGTGCCAGTAGTATAAGGACAGCTAACTATGGCTACACCTTC.

The chain links TRBV10-1 to TRBJ2-2; D remains ambiguous. CDR3 size: 13 residues. Trimming shortened V by 4 bases and J by 5 bases, and 8 bases separated the two germline ends. CDR1 and CDR2 (germline): WNHNN, SYGVQD (reference sequence). CDR3 nucleotide sequence: TGCGCCAGCAGTGCCGCATGGACCGGGGAGCTGTTTTTT. Protein: CASSAAWTGELFF.

The chain has TRBV3-1 (or the pseudogene TRBV3-2) and TRBJ1-1; D uncertain. V gave up 0 bases and J gave up 9 bases, with 14 bases separating them. Germline assignment: CDR1 LGHDT and CDR2 YNNKEL (reference sequence). The CDR3 is 14 residues long. This chain's CDR3 is CASSQEVRGGQAFF. The CDR3 DNA reads TGTGCCAGCAGCCAAGAAGTGAGAGGAGGGCAAGCTTTCTTT.

This chain connects TRBV7-9 to TRBJ2-1, with D possibly TRBD1 on 6 matching bases. CDR3 length equals 14 residues. Looked up from germline, CDR1 is SEHNR and CDR2 is FQNEAQ (reference sequence). Trimming removed 5 bases from V and 6 bases from J, with 14 bases in between. The CDR3 sequence: CASSGRGRSNEQFF. CDR3 nucleotide sequence: TGTGCCAGCAGCGGCAGGGGTAGATCCAATGAGCAGTTCTTC.

The J gene is TRBJ1-2, the V gene TRBV30, with 7 bases lining up with TRBD1. Looked up from germline, CDR1 is GTSNPN and CDR2 is SVGIG (reference sequence). Trimming took 0 bases from V and 4 from J; bases not matched to a gene: 8. The CDR3 extends over 15 amino acids. The CDR3 DNA reads as TGTGCCTGGAGTGTCGAGGGGGCGCATATCTATGGCTACACCTTC. Its protein is CAWSVEGAHIYGYTF. The full variable domain, in which reference TRBV30 and TRBJ1-2 provide the parts outside the CDR3, is SQTIHQWPATLVQPVGSPLSLECTVEGTSNPNLYWYRQAAGRGLQLLFYSVGIGQISSEVPQNLSASRPQDRQFILSSKKLLLSDSGFYLCAWSVEGAHIYGYTFGSGTRLTVV.

CDR3 nucleotide sequence: TGTGCCAGCAGCTTAGGACTAGCGGGGATCCCCAATGAGCAGTTCTTC. It specifies CASSLGLAGIPNEQFF. V and J are TRBV7-8 and TRBJ2-1; 11 bases map to TRBD2. CDR3 length: 16 amino acids. The germline V gene has CDR1 SGHVS and CDR2 FQNEAQ. The V and J ends lost 1 base and 6 bases, in that order; junction bases with no gene match: 5.

This clone was detected a few times. The chain employs TRBV10-1 and TRBJ1-2, with a tentative D call TRBD1 (5 bases). CDR3 size: 13 residues. With 4 bases removed from V and 4 bases from J, the gap between germline ends came to 10 bases. The germline CDR1 and CDR2 sequences are WNHNN and SYGVQD (reference sequence). The CDR3 DNA follows: TGCGCCAGCAGTGCGGGACTGAGCTATGGCTACACCTTC. It encodes CASSAGLSYGYTF.

V and J are TRBV5-1 and TRBJ1-1; a weak D match, TRBD1 (5 bases). The length of the CDR3 is 17 residues. The germline V and J ends were trimmed by 4 bases and 4 bases, with 23 bases remaining between them. The germline V gene has CDR1 SGHRS and CDR2 YFSETQ. CDR3 coding DNA: TGCGCCAGCAGCGTCCTTTCGGGGACGGTGACTGGCACTGAAGCTTTCTTT. This gives the protein CASSVLSGTVTGTEAFF.

CDR3 in DNA: TGTGCCAGTAGTATGTCCTCCTACGAGCAGTACTTC. Its protein product is CASSMSSYEQYF. The V and J genes are TRBV19 and TRBJ2-7; D not certain. The V end was cut by 3 bases, the J end by 0 bases, with 3 bases between. The length of the CDR3 is 12 residues. Germline values: CDR1 LNHDA, CDR2 SQIVND (reference sequence).

The chain has TRBV5-8 and TRBJ2-2; a possible D gene is TRBD1 (5 bases). Trimming stripped 2 bases from V and 5 bases from J, with 16 bases between. The CDR3 covers 16 residues. CDR1 and CDR2 (germline): SGHTS, YDEGEE. The CDR3 DNA follows: TGTGCCAGCAGCTTAACTCCTCCAAGGGGTACCGGGGAGCTGTTTTTT. As protein: CASSLTPPRGTGELFF.

The chain is built from TRBV9 and TRBJ1-4; 8 bases are a match to TRBD1. The CDR3 is 14 residues long. Germline assignment: CDR1 SGDLS and CDR2 YYNGEE. The J segment lost 7 bases and the V segment lost 4 bases, leaving 6 bases of the junction unmatched. CDR3 in amino acids: CASSLTGEGEKLFF. For the CDR3, the DNA is TGTGCCAGCAGCCTGACAGGGGAAGGTGAAAAACTGTTTTTT.

The chain joins TRBV7-9 to TRBJ1-2; D is ambiguous. Trimming pared 0 bases from V and 8 bases from J, leaving 16 bases between. Looked up from germline, CDR1 is SEHNR and CDR2 is FQNEAQ (reference sequence). The CDR3 contains 15 residues. The CDR3 nucleotides read TGTGCCAGCAGCTTAGCGGTAGAGGGATCACGGGGCTACACCTTC. Protein product: CASSLAVEGSRGYTF.

The V gene is TRBV11-2, the J gene TRBJ1-1; 8 nucleotides agree with TRBD1. CDR1 and CDR2 (germline): SGHAT, FQNNGV. V lost 8 bases and J lost 4; bases outside the gene matches: 9. The CDR3 covers 14 residues. CDR3 DNA: TGTGCCAGCGAAACCGCAGGGGGCGGCACTGAAGCTTTCTTT. Translation: CASETAGGGTEAFF. The full variable domain, with the rest looked up from reference TRBV11-2 and TRBJ1-1, is EAGVAQSPRYKIIEKRQSVAFWCNPISGHATLYWYQQILGQGPKLLIQFQNNGVVDDSQLPKDRFSAERLKGVDSTLKIQPAKLEDSAVYLCASETAGGGTEAFFGQGTRLTVV.